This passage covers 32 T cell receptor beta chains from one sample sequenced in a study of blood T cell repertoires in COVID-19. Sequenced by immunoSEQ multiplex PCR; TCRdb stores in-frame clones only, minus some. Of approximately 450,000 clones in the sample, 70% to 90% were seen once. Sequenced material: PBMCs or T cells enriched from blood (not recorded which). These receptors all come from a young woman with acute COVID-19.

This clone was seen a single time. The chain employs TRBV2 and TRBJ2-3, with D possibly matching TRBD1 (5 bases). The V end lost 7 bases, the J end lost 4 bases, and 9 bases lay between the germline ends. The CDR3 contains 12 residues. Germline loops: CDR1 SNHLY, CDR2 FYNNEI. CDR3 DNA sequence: TGTGCCAGCATAGGGGTTGCAGATACGCAGTATTTT. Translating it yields CASIGVADTQYF. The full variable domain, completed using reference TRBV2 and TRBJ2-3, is EPEVTQTPSHQVTQMGQEVILRCVPISNHLYFYWYRQILGQKVEFLVSFYNNEISEKSEIFDDQFSVERPDGSNFTLKIRSTKLEDSAMYFCASIGVADTQYFGPGTRLTVL.

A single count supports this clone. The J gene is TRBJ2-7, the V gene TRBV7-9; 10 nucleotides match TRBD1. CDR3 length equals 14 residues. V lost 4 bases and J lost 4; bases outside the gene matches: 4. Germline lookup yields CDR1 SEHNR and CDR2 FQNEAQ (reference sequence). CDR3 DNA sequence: TGTGCCAGCAGCTCGACAGGGGGCCGATACGAGCAGTACTTC. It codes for CASSSTGGRYEQYF.

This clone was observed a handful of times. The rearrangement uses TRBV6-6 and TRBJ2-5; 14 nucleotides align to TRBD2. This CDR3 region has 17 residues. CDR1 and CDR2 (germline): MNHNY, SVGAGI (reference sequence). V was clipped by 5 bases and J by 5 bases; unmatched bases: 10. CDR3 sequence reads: CASSLLGLAGAGETQYF. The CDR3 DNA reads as TGTGCCAGCAGTCTTCTGGGACTAGCGGGAGCGGGTGAGACCCAGTACTTC.

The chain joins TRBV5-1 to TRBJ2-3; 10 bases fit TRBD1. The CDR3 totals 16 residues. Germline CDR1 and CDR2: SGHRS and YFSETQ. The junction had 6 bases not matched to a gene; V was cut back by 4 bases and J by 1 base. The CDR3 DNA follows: TGCGCCAGCAGCGCTCTGACAGGGGGCGGCACAGATACGCAGTATTTT. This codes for CASSALTGGGTDTQYF.

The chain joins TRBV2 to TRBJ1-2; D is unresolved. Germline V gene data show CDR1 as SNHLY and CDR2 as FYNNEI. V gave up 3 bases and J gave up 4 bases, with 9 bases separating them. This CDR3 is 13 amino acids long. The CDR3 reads CASSDGGSYGYTF. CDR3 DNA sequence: TGTGCCAGCAGTGACGGAGGATCCTATGGCTACACCTTC. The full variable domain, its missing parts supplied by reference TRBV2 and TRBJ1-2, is EPEVTQTPSHQVTQMGQEVILRCVPISNHLYFYWYRQILGQKVEFLVSFYNNEISEKSEIFDDQFSVERPDGSNFTLKIRSTKLEDSAMYFCASSDGGSYGYTFGSGTRLTVV.

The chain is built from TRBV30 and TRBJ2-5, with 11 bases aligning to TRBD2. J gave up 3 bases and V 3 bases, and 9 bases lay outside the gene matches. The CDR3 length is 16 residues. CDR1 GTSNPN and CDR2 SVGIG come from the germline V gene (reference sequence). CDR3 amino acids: CAWRGGIAGGKETQYF. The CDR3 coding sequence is TGTGCCTGGAGGGGTGGTATAGCGGGAGGGAAAGAGACCCAGTACTTC.

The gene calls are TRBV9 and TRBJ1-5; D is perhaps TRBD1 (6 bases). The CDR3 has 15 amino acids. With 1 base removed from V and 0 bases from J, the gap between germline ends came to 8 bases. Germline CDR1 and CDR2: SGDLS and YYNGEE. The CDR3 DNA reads TGTGCCAGCAGCGTACAGGGGAATAGCAATCAGCCCCAGCATTTT. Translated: CASSVQGNSNQPQHF.

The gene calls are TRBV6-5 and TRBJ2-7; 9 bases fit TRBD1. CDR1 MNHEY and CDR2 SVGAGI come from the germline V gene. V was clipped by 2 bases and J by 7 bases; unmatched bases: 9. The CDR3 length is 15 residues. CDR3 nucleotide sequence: TGTGCCAGCAGTTACGAAGGGACAGGGATTAGGGAGCAGTACTTC. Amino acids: CASSYEGTGIREQYF.

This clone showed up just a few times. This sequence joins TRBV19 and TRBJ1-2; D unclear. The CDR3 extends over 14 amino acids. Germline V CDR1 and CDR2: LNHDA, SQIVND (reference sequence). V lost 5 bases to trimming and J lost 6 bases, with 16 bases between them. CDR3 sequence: CASSSMQRVDGYTF. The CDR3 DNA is TGTGCCAGTAGTTCAATGCAGAGGGTTGATGGCTACACCTTC.

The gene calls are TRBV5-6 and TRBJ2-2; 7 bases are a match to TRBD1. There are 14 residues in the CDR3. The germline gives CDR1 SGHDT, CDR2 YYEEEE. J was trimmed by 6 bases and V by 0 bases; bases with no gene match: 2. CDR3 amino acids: CASSLEQGAGELFF. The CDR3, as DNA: TGTGCCAGCAGCTTGGAGCAGGGGGCCGGGGAGCTGTTTTTT.

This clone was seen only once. For the CDR3, the DNA is TGTGCCAGCAGTTACCAGGTCGTCTATGGCTACACCTTC. Protein sequence: CASSYQVVYGYTF. This chain joins TRBV2 and TRBJ1-2, with D unclear. The CDR3 totals 13 residues. CDR1 is SNHLY, CDR2 FYNNEI, per germline. Trimming stripped 5 bases from V and 4 bases from J, with 11 bases between.

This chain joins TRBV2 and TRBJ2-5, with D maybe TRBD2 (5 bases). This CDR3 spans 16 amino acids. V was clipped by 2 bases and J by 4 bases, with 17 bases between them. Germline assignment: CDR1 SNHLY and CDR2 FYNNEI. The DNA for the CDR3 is TGTGCCAGCAGTGAACCTCTTCGGGGAAGGTTAGAGACCCAGTACTTC. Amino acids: CASSEPLRGRLETQYF.

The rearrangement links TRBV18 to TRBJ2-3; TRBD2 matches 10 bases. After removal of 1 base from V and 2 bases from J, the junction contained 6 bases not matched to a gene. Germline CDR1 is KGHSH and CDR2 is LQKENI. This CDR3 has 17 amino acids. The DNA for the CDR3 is TGTGCCAGCTCACCACTAAGGACTAGCGGATCCACAGATACGCAGTATTTT. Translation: CASSPLRTSGSTDTQYF.

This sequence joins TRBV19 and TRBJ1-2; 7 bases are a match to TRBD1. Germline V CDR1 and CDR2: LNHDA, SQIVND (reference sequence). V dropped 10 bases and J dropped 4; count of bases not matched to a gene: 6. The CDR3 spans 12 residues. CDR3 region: CAITGDGYGYTF. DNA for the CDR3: TGTGCCATAACAGGGGATGGCTATGGCTACACCTTC. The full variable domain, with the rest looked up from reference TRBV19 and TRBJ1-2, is DGGITQSPKYLFRKEGQNVTLSCEQNLNHDAMYWYRQDPGQGLRLIYYSQIVNDFQKGDIAEGYSVSREKKESFPLTVTSAQKNPTAFYLCAITGDGYGYTFGSGTRLTVV.

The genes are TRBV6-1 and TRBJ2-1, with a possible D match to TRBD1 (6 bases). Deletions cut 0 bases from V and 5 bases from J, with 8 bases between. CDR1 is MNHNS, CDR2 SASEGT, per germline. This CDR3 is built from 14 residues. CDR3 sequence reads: CASSEAGADNEQFF. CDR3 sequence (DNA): TGTGCCAGCAGTGAAGCGGGGGCTGACAATGAGCAGTTCTTC.

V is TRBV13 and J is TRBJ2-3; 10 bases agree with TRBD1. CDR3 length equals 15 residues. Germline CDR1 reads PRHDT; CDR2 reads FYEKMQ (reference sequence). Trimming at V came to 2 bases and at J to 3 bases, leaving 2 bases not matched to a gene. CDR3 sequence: CASSLRGQGTDTQYF. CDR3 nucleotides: TGTGCCAGCAGCTTAAGGGGACAGGGGACAGATACGCAGTATTTT.

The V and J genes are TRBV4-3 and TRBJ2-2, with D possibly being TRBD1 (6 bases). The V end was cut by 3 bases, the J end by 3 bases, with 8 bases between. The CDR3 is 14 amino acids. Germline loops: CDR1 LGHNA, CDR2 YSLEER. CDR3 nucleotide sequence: TGCGCCAGCAGCCAGGGACATCACACCGGGGAGCTGTTTTTT. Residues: CASSQGHHTGELFF.

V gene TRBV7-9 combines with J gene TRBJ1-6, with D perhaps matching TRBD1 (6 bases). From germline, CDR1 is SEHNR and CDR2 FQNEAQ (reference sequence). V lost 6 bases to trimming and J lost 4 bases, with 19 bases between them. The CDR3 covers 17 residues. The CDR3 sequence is CASSYDIAGTYNSPLHF. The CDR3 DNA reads TGTGCCAGCAGTTACGACATTGCCGGGACATATAATTCACCCCTCCACTTT.

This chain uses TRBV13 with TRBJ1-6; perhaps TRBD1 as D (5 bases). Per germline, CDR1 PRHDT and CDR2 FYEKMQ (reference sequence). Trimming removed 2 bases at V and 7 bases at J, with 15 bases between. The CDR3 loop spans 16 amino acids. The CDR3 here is CASSLSGGQGNSPLHF. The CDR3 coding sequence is TGTGCCAGCAGCTTAAGTGGTGGGCAGGGCAATTCACCCCTCCACTTT.

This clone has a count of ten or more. The CDR3 sequence: CASSVRRAGGDRGTDTQYF. CDR3 nucleotides: TGTGCCAGTAGTGTTCGGAGAGCGGGGGGAGACAGGGGCACAGATACGCAGTATTTT. The chain has TRBV19 and TRBJ2-3; 9 nucleotides align to TRBD2. V dropped 5 bases and J dropped 1; count of bases not matched to a gene: 16. Germline CDR1 is LNHDA and CDR2 is SQIVND (reference sequence). The CDR3 runs 19 residues.

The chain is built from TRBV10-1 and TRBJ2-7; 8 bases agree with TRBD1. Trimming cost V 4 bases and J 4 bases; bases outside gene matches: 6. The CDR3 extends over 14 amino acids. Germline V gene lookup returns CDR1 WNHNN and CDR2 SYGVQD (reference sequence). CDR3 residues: CASSGAGGSYEQYF. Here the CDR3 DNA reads TGCGCCAGCAGTGGGGCAGGGGGCTCGTACGAGCAGTACTTC.

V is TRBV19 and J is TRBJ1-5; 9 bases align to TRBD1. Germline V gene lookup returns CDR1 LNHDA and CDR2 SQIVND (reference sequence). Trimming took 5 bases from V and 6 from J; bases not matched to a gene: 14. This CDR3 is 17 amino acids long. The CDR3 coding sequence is TGTGCCAGTAGTCCATCTCCGGGACAGGGAACTGCTCAGCCCCAGCATTTT. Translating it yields CASSPSPGQGTAQPQHF.

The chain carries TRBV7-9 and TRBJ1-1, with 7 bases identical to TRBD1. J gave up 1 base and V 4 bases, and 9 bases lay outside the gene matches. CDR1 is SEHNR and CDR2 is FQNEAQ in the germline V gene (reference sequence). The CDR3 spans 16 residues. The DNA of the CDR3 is TGTGCCAGCAGCTATCCGATGGGACAGACGAACACTGAAGCTTTCTTT. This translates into CASSYPMGQTNTEAFF.

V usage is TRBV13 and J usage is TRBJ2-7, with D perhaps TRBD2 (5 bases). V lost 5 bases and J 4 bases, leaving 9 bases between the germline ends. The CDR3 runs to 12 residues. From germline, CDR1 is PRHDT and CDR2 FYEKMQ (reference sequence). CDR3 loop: CASSGSGYEQYF. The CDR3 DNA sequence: TGTGCCAGCAGCGGAAGCGGTTACGAGCAGTACTTC.

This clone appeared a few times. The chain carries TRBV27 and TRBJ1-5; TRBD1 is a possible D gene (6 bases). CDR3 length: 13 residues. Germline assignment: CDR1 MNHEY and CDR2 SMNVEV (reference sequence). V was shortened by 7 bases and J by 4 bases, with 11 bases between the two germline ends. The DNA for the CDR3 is TGTGCCAGCAAAGGGGGAATGAATCAGCCCCAGCATTTT. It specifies CASKGGMNQPQHF.

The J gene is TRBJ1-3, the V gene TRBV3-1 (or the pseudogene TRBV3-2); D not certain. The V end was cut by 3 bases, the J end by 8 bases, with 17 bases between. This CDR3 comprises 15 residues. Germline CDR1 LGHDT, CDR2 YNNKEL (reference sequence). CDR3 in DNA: TGTGCCAGCAGCCAGACGGGGTGTATCGGAGACACCATATATTTT. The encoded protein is CASSQTGCIGDTIYF.

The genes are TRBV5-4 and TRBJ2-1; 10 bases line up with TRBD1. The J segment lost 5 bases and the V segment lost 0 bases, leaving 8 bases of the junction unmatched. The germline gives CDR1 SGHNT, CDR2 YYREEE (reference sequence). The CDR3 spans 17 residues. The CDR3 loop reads CASSLGLTGGPNNEQFF. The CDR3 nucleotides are TGTGCCAGCAGCTTGGGGTTGACAGGGGGCCCGAACAATGAGCAGTTCTTC.

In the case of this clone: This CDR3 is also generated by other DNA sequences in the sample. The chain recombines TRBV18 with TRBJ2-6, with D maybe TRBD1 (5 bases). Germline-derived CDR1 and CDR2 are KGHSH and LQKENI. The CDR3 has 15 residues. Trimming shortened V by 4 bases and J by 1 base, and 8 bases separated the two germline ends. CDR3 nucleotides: TGTGCCAGCTCACTCGACAGTTCTGGGGCCAACGTCCTGACTTTC. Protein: CASSLDSSGANVLTF.

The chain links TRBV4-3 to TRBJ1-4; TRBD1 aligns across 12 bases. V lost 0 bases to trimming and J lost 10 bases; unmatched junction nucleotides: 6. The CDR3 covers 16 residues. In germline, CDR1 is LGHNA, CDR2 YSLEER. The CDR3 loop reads CASSQEGTGGRGKLFF. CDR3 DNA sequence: TGCGCCAGCAGCCAAGAGGGGACAGGGGGCAGAGGAAAACTGTTTTTT.

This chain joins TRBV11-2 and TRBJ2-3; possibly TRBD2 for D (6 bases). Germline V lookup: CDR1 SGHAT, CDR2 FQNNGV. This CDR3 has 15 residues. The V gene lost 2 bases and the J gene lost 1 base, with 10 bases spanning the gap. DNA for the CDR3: TGTGCCAGCAGCTTATTGGGCGGGGGCACAGATACGCAGTATTTT. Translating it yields CASSLLGGGTDTQYF.

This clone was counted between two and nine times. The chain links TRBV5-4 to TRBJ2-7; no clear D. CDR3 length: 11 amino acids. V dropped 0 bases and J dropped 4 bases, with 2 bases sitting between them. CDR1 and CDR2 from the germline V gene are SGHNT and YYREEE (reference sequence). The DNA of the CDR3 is TGTGCCAGCAGCTTGGCATACGAGCAGTACTTC. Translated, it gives CASSLAYEQYF.

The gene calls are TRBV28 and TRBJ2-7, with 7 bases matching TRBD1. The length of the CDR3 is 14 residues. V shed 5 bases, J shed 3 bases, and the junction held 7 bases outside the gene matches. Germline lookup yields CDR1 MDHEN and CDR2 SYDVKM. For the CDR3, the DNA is TGTGCCAGCAGTCTAACCGGGACAGACTACGAGCAGTACTTC. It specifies CASSLTGTDYEQYF.